This record concerns one T cell receptor (beta chain) sequence. Its antigen remains unknown. This CDR3 spans 15 amino acids. V dropped 2 bases and J dropped 4 bases, with 13 bases sitting between them. Looked up from germline, CDR1 is SGHRS and CDR2 is YFSETQ. The data belong to a study of cytomegalovirus exposure and HLA in healthy donors. Regarding the study as a whole: TCR beta chains numbering some 150 were designated cytomegalovirus-associated. In an earlier analysis, in several hundred donors, most V segments appeared productive either ~90% or ~30% of the time. Further analysis, carried out later, found HLA-associated TCR beta chains more clonally expanded than equally common other chains.

PCR employed 60 Vbeta and 13 Jbeta primers. Sequencing used immunoSEQ multiplex PCR; TCRdb keeps in-frame clones, though not all of them. This sample contains 200,000 to 250,000 clones. The sample consisted of PBMCs. This receptor was obtained from a girl aged 2 to 10 in good health and CMV-seropositive. The V and J genes are TRBV5-1 and TRBJ2-1, with D possibly matching TRBD1 (6 bases). CDR3 sequence: CASSFGLTGYNEQFF. Here the CDR3 DNA reads TGCGCCAGCAGCTTTGGATTAACAGGGTACAATGAGCAGTTCTTC.